This T cell receptor beta chain was sequenced in a study of glioma-infiltrating T cells after dendritic cell vaccination. For the study at large: Autologous tumor lysate was loaded overnight onto monocyte-derived dendritic cells grown about 7 days with IL-4 and GM-CSF.

Details on this clone: Its antigen remains unknown.

Up to 2 ug genomic DNA was used for TCRB CDR3 amplification. Produced via immunoSEQ multiplex PCR; TCRdb's table is partial and in-frame only. The table has tens of thousands of clones, around 83% seen once. The CDR3 is made up of 14 amino acids. The V gene end was trimmed by 0 bases and the J gene end by 5 bases; junction bases not matched to a gene: 2. The germline V gene encodes CDR1 LNHNV and CDR2 YYDKDF (reference sequence). Overall study findings and caveats: Only a small number of patients had complete blood and tumor samples. Survival was not directly related to TCR clonality in these patients.

Stated time point: after dendritic cell vaccination, including at tumor progression/relapse. The input for sequencing was blood, taken after dendritic cell vaccination. V usage is TRBV15 and J usage is TRBJ2-5; TRBD2 matches 8 bases. The clonotype was recovered from a human donor with glioblastoma. CDR3 nucleotide sequence: TGTGCCACCAGCAGAGATCGGGAGGGCGAGACCCAGTACTTC. It yields the protein CATSRDREGETQYF.